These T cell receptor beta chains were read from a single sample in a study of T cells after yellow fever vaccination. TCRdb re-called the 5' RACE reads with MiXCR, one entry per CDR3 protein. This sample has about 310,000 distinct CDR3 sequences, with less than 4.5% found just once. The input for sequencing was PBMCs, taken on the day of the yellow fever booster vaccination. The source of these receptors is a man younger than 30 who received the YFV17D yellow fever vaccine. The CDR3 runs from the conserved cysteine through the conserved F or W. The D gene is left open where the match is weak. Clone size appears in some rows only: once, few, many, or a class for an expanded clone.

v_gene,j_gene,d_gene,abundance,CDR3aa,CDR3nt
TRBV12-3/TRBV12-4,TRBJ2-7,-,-,CASSLTSVGQYF,TGTGCCAGCAGTTTAACCTCAGTAGGGCAGTACTTC
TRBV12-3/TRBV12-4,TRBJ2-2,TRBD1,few,CASRWDSDTGELFF,TGTGCCAGCAGATGGGACAGTGACACCGGGGAGCTGTTTTTT
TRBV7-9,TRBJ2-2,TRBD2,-,CASSLGLVTGELFF,TGTGCCAGCAGCTTGGGACTAGTCACCGGGGAGCTGTTTTTT
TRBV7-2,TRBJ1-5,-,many,CASSLGEEPQHF,TGTGCCAGCAGCTTAGGGGAAGAGCCCCAGCATTTT
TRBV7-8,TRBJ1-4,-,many,CASSLGERSNEKLFF,TGTGCCAGCAGCTTAGGGGAGAGATCTAATGAAAAACTGTTTTTT
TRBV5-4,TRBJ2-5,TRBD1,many,CASRTGDQETQYF,TGTGCCAGCAGAACAGGGGACCAAGAGACCCAGTACTTC
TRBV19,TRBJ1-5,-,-,CASSRYTGNSNQPQHF,TGTGCCAGTAGTCGTTATACAGGGAATAGCAATCAGCCCCAGCATTTT
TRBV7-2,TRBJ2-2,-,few,CASSLWGPPEGELFF,TGTGCCAGCAGCCTCTGGGGACCCCCTGAGGGGGAGCTGTTTTTT
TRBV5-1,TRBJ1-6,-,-,CASSLQGGSYNSPLHF,TGCGCCAGCAGTCTACAGGGAGGCTCCTATAATTCACCCCTCCACTTT
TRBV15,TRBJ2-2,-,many,CATSKLGELFF,TGTGCCACCAGCAAATTAGGGGAGCTGTTTTTT
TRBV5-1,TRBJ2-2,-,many,CASSLQGNTGELFF,TGCGCCAGCAGCCTACAGGGAAACACCGGGGAGCTGTTTTTT
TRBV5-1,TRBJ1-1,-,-,CASSYGTVMTEAFF,TGCGCCAGCAGCTACGGGACGGTGATGACTGAAGCTTTCTTT
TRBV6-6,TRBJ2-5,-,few,CASSSKFRGIEETQYF,TGTGCCAGCAGCTCAAAATTCAGGGGAATTGAGGAGACCCAGTACTTC
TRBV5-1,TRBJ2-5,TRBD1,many,CASSPDGGQGIVETQYF,TGCGCCAGCAGCCCCGATGGGGGACAGGGAATCGTCGAGACCCAGTACTTC
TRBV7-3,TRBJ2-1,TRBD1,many,CASTKRGGTGGWNEQFF,TGTGCCAGCACGAAAAGGGGCGGGACAGGGGGCTGGAATGAGCAGTTCTTC
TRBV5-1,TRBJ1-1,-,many,CASSHRPAFF,TGCGCCAGCAGCCACCGCCCGGCTTTCTTT
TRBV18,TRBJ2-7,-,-,CASSPPGVREVSEQYF,TGTGCCAGCTCACCACCGGGGGTAAGGGAGGTGAGCGAGCAGTACTTC
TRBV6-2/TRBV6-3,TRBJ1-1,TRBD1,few,CASSRTGVDTEAFF,TGTGCCAGCAGCCGGACAGGGGTGGACACTGAAGCTTTCTTT
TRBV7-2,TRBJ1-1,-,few,CATERGGEAFF,TGTGCCACCGAAAGGGGGGGAGAAGCTTTCTTT
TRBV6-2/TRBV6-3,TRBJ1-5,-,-,CASSDTGYQPQHF,TGTGCCAGCAGTGACACAGGGTATCAGCCCCAGCATTTT
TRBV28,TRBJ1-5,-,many,CASSLYRNNQPQHF,TGTGCCAGCAGTTTGTACAGGAACAATCAGCCCCAGCATTTT
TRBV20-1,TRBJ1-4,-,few,CSAVWSPNEKLFF,TGCAGTGCCGTTTGGAGCCCTAATGAAAAACTGTTTTTT
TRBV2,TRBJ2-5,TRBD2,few,CASGREDQETQYF,TGTGCCAGCGGGCGGGAGGATCAGGAGACCCAGTACTTC
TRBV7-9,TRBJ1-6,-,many,CASSWDDSYNSPLHF,TGTGCCAGCAGCTGGGACGACTCCTATAATTCACCCCTCCACTTT
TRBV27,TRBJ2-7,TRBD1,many,CASSFRGRSYEQYF,TGTGCCAGCAGTTTCAGGGGGCGCTCCTACGAGCAGTACTTC
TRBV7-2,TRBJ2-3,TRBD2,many,CASSSNGGKTDTQYF,TGTGCCAGCAGCTCTAACGGGGGGAAGACAGATACGCAGTATTTT